One and the same sample provided the 14 T cell receptor beta chains below, sequenced in a study of blood T cell repertoires in COVID-19 (TCRdb year 2020). Library prep was done by the immunoSEQ multiplex PCR assay. Here the immuneACCESS table is served through TCRdb, limited to in-frame sequences with V and J called. Missing clones are a known gap in these copies; in checked studies unresolved V genes cover under half, and the rest lacks a known reason. The sample table shows more than 95,000 clones, and less than 90% are seen once. The ten most abundant clones make up 7.9% of the sample. Sample: peripheral blood. These receptors originate from a man in his 70s who had recovered from COVID-19.

The V and J genes are TRBV24-1 and TRBJ2-3; D perhaps matches TRBD1 (5 bases). CDR3 size: 14 residues. V lost 7 bases to trimming and J lost 1 base, with 11 bases between them. The germline CDR1 and CDR2 sequences are KGHDR and SFDVKD. This CDR3 reads CATSIRVGTDTQYF. The CDR3 nucleotides are TGTGCCACCAGCATCAGGGTGGGCACAGATACGCAGTATTTT.

This chain uses TRBV28 with TRBJ2-5, with 10 bases identical to TRBD2. Germline values: CDR1 MDHEN, CDR2 SYDVKM. V lost 7 bases, J lost 4 bases, and 0 bases stayed unmatched. CDR3 length: 12 residues. The CDR3 nucleotides read TGTGCCAGCACTAGCGGGGGAGAGACCCAGTACTTC. Amino acids: CASTSGGETQYF.

The gene calls are TRBV11-2 and TRBJ2-3; 7 positions match TRBD2. The germline gives CDR1 SGHAT, CDR2 FQNNGV. The length of the CDR3 is 15 residues. Losses at the gene ends were 6 bases for V and 10 bases for J; bases not matched to a gene: 16. CDR3 bases: TGTGCCAGCAGTTACGGACTGGGGAGGGCCCCAGCGCAGTATTTT. Translation gives CASSYGLGRAPAQYF.

The rearrangement uses TRBV7-3 and TRBJ2-2, with D perhaps matching TRBD1 (6 bases). The CDR3 is 15 residues long. From germline, CDR1 is SGHTA and CDR2 FQGTGA. V was cut by 5 bases and J by 6 bases, with 16 bases left in between. This CDR3 reads CASSTQQGSAGELFF. The CDR3 nucleotides read TGTGCCAGCAGCACACAACAGGGAAGCGCCGGGGAGCTGTTTTTT. The full variable domain, completed using reference TRBV7-3 and TRBJ2-2, is GAGVSQTPSNKVTEKGKYVELRCDPISGHTALYWYRQSLGQGPEFLIYFQGTGAADDSGLPNDRFFAVRPEGSVSTLKIQRTERGDSAVYLCASSTQQGSAGELFFGEGSRLTVL.

This clone occurred a few times. V gene TRBV10-3 combines with J gene TRBJ2-4; 8 bases match TRBD2. The CDR3 runs to 18 residues. Germline V lookup: CDR1 ENHRY, CDR2 SYGVKD. V dropped 3 bases and J dropped 8; count of bases not matched to a gene: 18. The CDR3 loop reads CAISDSIPKAGGLDIQYF. The CDR3 DNA reads TGTGCCATCAGTGATTCGATCCCAAAGGCGGGAGGCCTGGACATTCAGTACTTC.

The rearrangement links TRBV6-5 to TRBJ2-1, with D maybe TRBD1 (5 bases). This CDR3 is 14 amino acids long. The germline V gene has CDR1 MNHEY and CDR2 SVGAGI. The CDR3 coding sequence is TGTGCTTCCACGCAGGGCTTCTCCTACAATGAGCAGTTCTTC. As protein: CASTQGFSYNEQFF.

The CDR3 loop reads CASKNRAGGNEKLFF. The CDR3, as DNA: TGTGCCAGTAAAAACCGGGCAGGGGGCAACGAAAAACTGTTTTTT. The chain recombines TRBV19 with TRBJ1-4, with TRBD1 identical over 8 bases. CDR3 length: 15 amino acids. Trimming cost V 7 bases and J 8 bases; bases outside gene matches: 12. Germline CDR1 and CDR2: LNHDA and SQIVND (reference sequence).

This chain uses TRBV3-1 (or the pseudogene TRBV3-2) with TRBJ2-7, with D possibly matching TRBD2 (5 bases). This CDR3 spans 15 amino acids. V lost 2 bases and J 7 bases, leaving 18 bases between the germline ends. CDR1 LGHDT and CDR2 YNNKEL come from the germline V gene (reference sequence). CDR3 nucleotides: TGTGCCAGCAGCCAACCCCGGTGGGAGCTAAGGGAGCAGTACTTC. It encodes CASSQPRWELREQYF.

V usage is TRBV18 and J usage is TRBJ1-6, with D possibly being TRBD1 (6 bases). The CDR3 is 15 residues long. The V gene's germline CDR1 is KGHSH and CDR2 LQKENI. V shed 1 base and J shed 9 bases, with 13 bases lying between them. The CDR3 protein is CASSPQTQGTSPLHF. The DNA for the CDR3 is TGTGCCAGCTCACCACAAACTCAGGGGACTTCACCCCTCCACTTT.

The gene calls are TRBV5-4 and TRBJ2-5; D remains ambiguous. Germline values: CDR1 SGHNT, CDR2 YYREEE (reference sequence). The CDR3 contains 14 residues. V shed 2 bases and J shed 1 base, with 9 bases lying between them. The CDR3, as DNA: TGTGCCAGCAGCTTCCTGGCCACCCAAGAGACCCAGTACTTC. Translated, it gives CASSFLATQETQYF.

The V and J genes are TRBV2 and TRBJ2-2; 9 bases agree with TRBD1. There are 16 residues in the CDR3. The J segment lost 7 bases and the V segment lost 4 bases, leaving 10 bases of the junction unmatched. Germline CDR1 is SNHLY and CDR2 is FYNNEI. In DNA form, the CDR3 reads TGTGCCAGCAGTGCCACCGGGACAGGGTTGGGCGGGGAGCTGTTTTTT. Its protein is CASSATGTGLGGELFF. The whole variable domain, remainder taken from reference TRBV2 and TRBJ2-2, is EPEVTQTPSHQVTQMGQEVILRCVPISNHLYFYWYRQILGQKVEFLVSFYNNEISEKSEIFDDQFSVERPDGSNFTLKIRSTKLEDSAMYFCASSATGTGLGGELFFGEGSRLTVL.

The chain carries TRBV7-9 and TRBJ1-1; D call uncertain. The germline gives CDR1 SEHNR, CDR2 FQNEAQ (reference sequence). The CDR3 length is 14 residues. The V end was cut by 1 base, the J end by 6 bases, with 12 bases between. CDR3: CASSLDGEAAEAFF. The CDR3 nucleotides read TGTGCCAGCAGCTTAGATGGGGAGGCCGCTGAAGCTTTCTTT. Full variable domain (missing parts from reference TRBV7-9 and TRBJ1-1): DTGVSQNPRHKITKRGQNVTFRCDPISEHNRLYWYRQTLGQGPEFLTYFQNEAQLEKSRLLSDRFSAERPKGSFSTLEIQRTEQGDSAMYLCASSLDGEAAEAFFGQGTRLTVV.

The chain couples TRBV7-2 to TRBJ1-2; 7 bases line up with TRBD1. This CDR3 comprises 15 residues. Germline CDR1 and CDR2: SGHTA and FQGNSA. The trim removed 4 bases at V and 5 bases at J, leaving 10 bases unmatched. CDR3: CASSSRTGELYGYTF. The DNA for the CDR3 is TGTGCCAGCAGCTCAAGGACAGGCGAACTTTATGGCTACACCTTC.

This clone has a single count. This chain uses TRBV7-3 with TRBJ2-1, with 7 bases fitting TRBD1. The CDR3 totals 15 residues. V lost 5 bases, J lost 3 bases, and 7 bases stayed unmatched. The germline CDR1 and CDR2 sequences are SGHTA and FQGTGA. The DNA of the CDR3 is TGTGCCAGCAGCCTCAGACAGGGAATCTACAATGAGCAGTTCTTC. Protein product: CASSLRQGIYNEQFF.